These 13 T cell receptor beta chains were sequenced from one sample in a study of early T cells in non-severe SARS-CoV-2 infection. TCRdb used MiXCR to reprocess the 5' RACE reads, holding one entry per CDR3 protein. Here the sample spans over 30,000 distinct CDR3 sequences, about 7% being singletons. Material: whole blood, obtained at baseline. The origin of the receptors is an adult who was a healthcare worker with PCR-confirmed SARS-CoV-2 infection or an uninfected control (not recorded which).

The gene calls are TRBV4-3 and TRBJ2-3; tentative D call: TRBD1 (5 bases). CDR3 length: 14 amino acids. Germline-derived CDR1 and CDR2 are LGHNA and YSLEER. V gave up 11 bases and J gave up 1 base, with 16 bases separating them. CDR3 DNA: TGCGCCGCAAGTCGGGCAGGGCGCACAGATACGCAGTATTTT. This encodes CAASRAGRTDTQYF.

This clonotype showed up many times. The chain joins TRBV6-5 to TRBJ2-1; tentatively, D is TRBD2 (6 bases). CDR1 and CDR2 (germline): MNHEY, SVGAGI. This CDR3 region has 13 residues. V lost 6 bases and J 9 bases, leaving 15 bases between the germline ends. The CDR3 is CASSSRETGEQFF. As DNA, the CDR3 is TGTGCCAGCAGCTCACGGGAGACTGGTGAGCAGTTCTTC.

The table lists this clonotype with a few counts. The chain couples TRBV24-1 to TRBJ2-7; 13 nucleotides align to TRBD2. V lost 6 bases and J lost 3; bases outside the gene matches: 4. From germline, CDR1 is KGHDR and CDR2 SFDVKD. This CDR3 has 15 residues. Here the CDR3 reads CATSLGTSGNYEQYF. Here the CDR3 DNA reads TGTGCCACCAGTCTGGGGACTAGCGGGAACTACGAGCAGTACTTC.

A few counts support this clonotype. This chain joins TRBV7-3 and TRBJ2-7; perhaps TRBD2 as D (6 bases). Trimming took off 5 bases at V and 1 base at J, with 12 bases between the two ends. Germline assignment: CDR1 SGHTA and CDR2 FQGTGA. The CDR3 runs to 14 residues. The CDR3 protein is CASSDRDLSYEQYV. The CDR3 DNA sequence: TGTGCCAGCAGCGATAGGGACTTATCCTACGAGCAGTACGTC.

In this sample, this clonotype turned up many times. V usage is TRBV24-1 and J usage is TRBJ2-6; D gene uncertain. This CDR3 comprises 16 residues. Per the germline V gene, CDR1 is KGHDR and CDR2 is SFDVKD. V lost 0 bases and J 0 bases, leaving 5 bases between the germline ends. DNA of the CDR3: TGTGCCACCAGTGATTTGCGGAGCTCTGGGGCCAACGTCCTGACTTTC. Translated, it gives CATSDLRSSGANVLTF.

The J gene is TRBJ2-7, the V gene TRBV5-4; D remains unclear. This CDR3 has 12 amino acids. CDR1 is SGHNT, CDR2 YYREEE, per germline (reference sequence). V was clipped by 4 bases and J by 6 bases, with 11 bases between them. CDR3 in amino acids: CASSRQWIEQYV. The CDR3 DNA is TGTGCCAGCAGCCGTCAATGGATCGAGCAGTACGTC.

This clonotype showed up many times. This rearrangement joins TRBV7-9 to TRBJ1-1; maybe TRBD1 (5 bases). CDR1 SEHNR and CDR2 FQNEAQ come from the germline V gene (reference sequence). Trimming removed 5 bases from V and 1 base from J, with 8 bases in between. The CDR3 has 13 residues. The CDR3 loop reads CASSEQENTEAFF. The DNA of the CDR3 is TGTGCCAGCAGCGAACAGGAGAACACTGAAGCTTTCTTT.

This clonotype was found a few times. V gene TRBV28 combines with J gene TRBJ1-4, with D hard to call. V lost 5 bases and J lost 10, with 11 bases in between. This CDR3 contains 12 residues. Looked up from germline, CDR1 is MDHEN and CDR2 is SYDVKM. The CDR3 DNA reads as TGTGCCAGCAGTCCACAACTTCGAAAACTGTTTTTT. Amino acid sequence: CASSPQLRKLFF.

This clonotype came up a few times. This chain connects TRBV9 to TRBJ2-3, with D maybe TRBD2 (5 bases). The V gene's germline CDR1 is SGDLS and CDR2 YYNGEE. This CDR3 contains 16 residues. V shed 0 bases and J shed 1 base, with 12 bases lying between them. The CDR3 bases are TGTGCCAGCAGCGTAGCTAGCAGGTTCGGCACAGATACGCAGTATTTT. Amino acid sequence: CASSVASRFGTDTQYF.

This clonotype showed up many times. The chain carries TRBV12-3 or TRBV12-4 and TRBJ1-2; 9 bases map to TRBD1. Losses at the gene ends were 7 bases for V and 8 bases for J; bases not matched to a gene: 5. This CDR3 comprises 12 residues. The CDR3 spells CASNTGGLGYTF. The CDR3 DNA reads as TGTGCCAGCAATACAGGGGGCTTAGGCTACACCTTC.

The gene calls are TRBV6-1 and TRBJ2-1; D gene ambiguous. V shed 0 bases and J shed 3 bases, with 9 bases lying between them. The germline CDR1 and CDR2 sequences are MNHNS and SASEGT. The CDR3 has 15 amino acids. DNA of the CDR3: TGTGCCAGCAGTGAAGCAAGGGCAAGCTACAATGAGCAGTTCTTC. Amino acid sequence: CASSEARASYNEQFF.

Ten or more counts support this clonotype. This chain connects TRBV20-1 to TRBJ2-1; TRBD1 matches at 7 bases. The ends lost 3 bases at V and 7 bases at J; junction bases unmatched: 6. The CDR3 length is 13 residues. The germline gives CDR1 DFQATT, CDR2 SNEGSKA (reference sequence). DNA of the CDR3: TGCAGTGCTAGGGACAGGCCAAAGAATGAGCAGTTCTTC. It encodes CSARDRPKNEQFF.

The chain has TRBV9 and TRBJ1-4; no firm D call. The CDR3 is 13 amino acids. Germline CDR1 is SGDLS and CDR2 is YYNGEE. The V gene lost 0 bases and the J gene lost 6 bases, with 6 bases spanning the gap. The CDR3, as DNA: TGTGCCAGCAGCGTAGCACTGGATGAAAAACTGTTTTTT. This gives the protein CASSVALDEKLFF.